Shown below are 15 T cell receptor beta chains from a single sample sequenced in a study of blood T cell repertoires in COVID-19. Data came from immunoSEQ multiplex PCR; TCRdb stores just in-frame clones and leaves some out. Of 130,000 to 150,000 clones in the sample, 70% to 85% were seen once. The sample comprised peripheral blood. All receptors derive from a human donor in a cohort sampled during active COVID-19.

The chain carries TRBV4-3 and TRBJ2-1; 8 positions match TRBD2. CDR1 is LGHNA and CDR2 is YSLEER in the germline V gene. CDR3 size: 15 residues. With V trimmed by 2 bases and J by 6 bases, 6 bases remained unmatched. CDR3 loop: CASSQMGTRGNEQFF. The CDR3 nucleotides are TGCGCCAGCAGCCAAATGGGGACTAGGGGCAATGAGCAGTTCTTC.

The chain recombines TRBV5-1 with TRBJ1-2; D remains unclear. The CDR3 length is 16 residues. The germline gives CDR1 SGHRS, CDR2 YFSETQ. V lost 4 bases and J lost 5, with 21 bases in between. The CDR3 DNA reads TGCGCCAGCAGCCCTGCTGGCTTTGTCCCGACTTATGGCTACACCTTC. It specifies CASSPAGFVPTYGYTF. Together with reference TRBV5-1 and TRBJ1-2, the CDR3 gives the full variable domain: KAGVTQTPRYLIKTRGQQVTLSCSPISGHRSVSWYQQTPGQGLQFLFEYFSETQRNKGNFPGRFSGRQFSNSRSEMNVSTLELGDSALYLCASSPAGFVPTYGYTFGSGTRLTVV.

This clone was detected once. The chain recombines TRBV28 with TRBJ2-2; 7 bases match TRBD2. The CDR3 runs to 13 residues. V trimming: 7 bases; J trimming: 4 bases; junction bases outside the gene matches: 3. CDR1 is MDHEN and CDR2 is SYDVKM in the germline V gene. The CDR3 coding sequence is TGTGCCAGCACTACTAGCGTCACCGGGGAGCTGTTTTTT. Translating gives CASTTSVTGELFF.

The chain has TRBV6-4 and TRBJ2-2; possibly TRBD1 for D (5 bases). Germline V gene sequence: CDR1 MRHNA, CDR2 SNTAGT. V gave up 3 bases and J gave up 5 bases, with 13 bases separating them. This CDR3 region has 15 residues. For the CDR3, the DNA is TGTGCCAGCAGTGAAGGGGTAGCTGCTACCGGGGAGCTGTTTTTT. It is translated as CASSEGVAATGELFF.

In regard to this clone: Other DNA sequences in this sample translate to the same CDR3. The chain is built from TRBV9 and TRBJ1-2; TRBD1 matches at 10 bases. Germline values: CDR1 SGDLS, CDR2 YYNGEE. The CDR3 runs 14 residues. J was trimmed by 2 bases and V by 2 bases; bases with no gene match: 0. The CDR3 coding sequence is TGTGCCAGCAGCGTGGGACAGGGGAACTATGGCTACACCTTC. It encodes CASSVGQGNYGYTF.

The chain employs TRBV5-6 and TRBJ2-1; maybe TRBD1 (5 bases). Germline V gene lookup returns CDR1 SGHDT and CDR2 YYEEEE. V lost 4 bases, J lost 6 bases, and 20 bases lay in between. The CDR3 runs 16 residues. The CDR3 protein is CASSLLAGQFPNEQFF. DNA for the CDR3: TGTGCCAGCAGCCTACTGGCAGGGCAGTTCCCCAATGAGCAGTTCTTC. Together with reference TRBV5-6 and TRBJ2-1, the CDR3 gives the full variable domain: DAGVTQSPTHLIKTRGQQVTLRCSPKSGHDTVSWYQQALGQGPQFIFQYYEEEERQRGNFPDRFSGHQFPNYSSELNVNALLLGDSALYLCASSLLAGQFPNEQFFGPGTRLTVL.

The chain couples TRBV15 to TRBJ1-2; D is uncertain. The CDR3 has 12 residues. The germline V and J ends were trimmed by 5 bases and 5 bases, with 9 bases remaining between them. Germline lookup yields CDR1 LNHNV and CDR2 YYDKDF (reference sequence). The DNA of the CDR3 is TGTGCCACCAGCGGCCCGGGTTATGGCTACACCTTC. It encodes CATSGPGYGYTF. Combining the CDR3 with reference TRBV15 and TRBJ1-2 gives the whole variable domain DAMVIQNPRYQVTQFGKPVTLSCSQTLNHNVMYWYQQKSSQAPKLLFHYYDKDFNNEADTPDNFQSRRPNTSFCFLDIRSPGLGDTAMYLCATSGPGYGYTFGSGTRLTVV.

This clone showed up just once. The J gene is TRBJ2-4, the V gene TRBV3-1 (or the pseudogene TRBV3-2); TRBD2 aligns across 8 bases. The CDR3 is 16 residues long. The V gene's germline CDR1 is LGHDT and CDR2 YNNKEL (reference sequence). V shed 8 bases, J shed 0 bases, and the junction held 9 bases outside the gene matches. The CDR3 sequence: CASSTSGTLAKNIQYF. The CDR3 DNA follows: TGTGCCAGCTCCACTAGCGGTACCTTAGCCAAAAACATTCAGTACTTC.

J is TRBJ1-1 and V is TRBV30, with a possible D match to TRBD1 (6 bases). This CDR3 has 15 residues. The V end lost 4 bases, the J end lost 5 bases, and 20 bases lay between the germline ends. The germline V gene encodes CDR1 GTSNPN and CDR2 SVGIG (reference sequence). CDR3 nucleotides: TGTGCCTGGAACTCGGTCGGGGCCCAGGGGACTGAAGCTTTCTTT. Its translation is CAWNSVGAQGTEAFF.

This chain connects TRBV2 to TRBJ2-3; 12 nucleotides agree with TRBD2. The V and J ends lost 4 bases and 7 bases, in that order; junction bases with no gene match: 3. Germline V gives CDR1 SNHLY, CDR2 FYNNEI. The CDR3 runs 14 residues. The CDR3 DNA follows: TGTGCCAGCAGTGCACTAGCGGGGGGCAATACGCAGTATTTT. Translating it yields CASSALAGGNTQYF.

This chain links TRBV5-1 with TRBJ2-5; the match to TRBD1 covers 7 bases. J was trimmed by 1 base and V by 5 bases; bases with no gene match: 2. The CDR3 consists of 13 residues. Germline V lookup: CDR1 SGHRS, CDR2 YFSETQ. The CDR3 DNA sequence: TGCGCCAGCAGACAGGGGCCCCAAGAGACCCAGTACTTC. Its protein is CASRQGPQETQYF.

A few counts support this clone. The chain couples TRBV6-1 to TRBJ2-5; TRBD1 matches at 10 bases. Germline trimming cut 3 bases from V and 5 bases from J; bases unmatched to any gene: 6. The germline gives CDR1 MNHNS, CDR2 SASEGT. This CDR3 spans 15 amino acids. This CDR3 is CASSDGTGAGETQYF. CDR3 coding DNA: TGTGCCAGCAGTGACGGGACAGGGGCTGGGGAGACCCAGTACTTC.

This clone was picked up a small number of times. The gene calls are TRBV3-1 (or the pseudogene TRBV3-2) and TRBJ1-4; 7 nucleotides line up with TRBD1. CDR1 and CDR2 from the germline V gene are LGHDT and YNNKEL (reference sequence). The CDR3 consists of 14 residues. The V and J ends lost 2 bases and 7 bases, in that order; junction bases with no gene match: 4. The CDR3 here is CASSQKGAGEKLFF. CDR3 nucleotides: TGTGCCAGCAGCCAAAAGGGGGCGGGTGAAAAACTGTTTTTT.

This rearrangement joins TRBV2 to TRBJ2-2; TRBD2 is a possible D gene (6 bases). The length of the CDR3 is 14 residues. Germline loops: CDR1 SNHLY, CDR2 FYNNEI. V was trimmed by 6 bases and J by 8 bases, leaving 16 bases between them. The CDR3 protein is CASREGLPRGELFF. CDR3 sequence (DNA): TGTGCCAGCAGGGAGGGTCTTCCTAGAGGGGAGCTGTTTTTT. Looking up the rest from reference TRBV2 and TRBJ2-2 gives the full variable domain: EPEVTQTPSHQVTQMGQEVILRCVPISNHLYFYWYRQILGQKVEFLVSFYNNEISEKSEIFDDQFSVERPDGSNFTLKIRSTKLEDSAMYFCASREGLPRGELFFGEGSRLTVL.

V and J are TRBV6-1 and TRBJ2-4; weak D call: TRBD1 (5 bases). Between the trimmed V and J ends, which lost 0 bases and 6 bases, there was a span of 12 bases. The germline gives CDR1 MNHNS, CDR2 SASEGT. The CDR3 runs 15 residues. CDR3 coding DNA: TGTGCCAGCAGTGAAGCCCAGGGTTTTAGAAACATTCAGTACTTC. This codes for CASSEAQGFRNIQYF.